This TCR beta chain comes out of a study of cytomegalovirus exposure and HLA in healthy donors. Notes on the study in general: The productive fraction for most TCR beta V segments was about 87% or about 30% in an earlier analysis. A later analysis revealed that TCR association rates differed between HLA loci, peaking at DRB1 and bottoming out at HLA-C. Associated with cytomegalovirus, according to the listing, were 150 to 200 TCR beta chains.

Remarks on this clone: Antigen specificity is unknown.

V lost 7 bases, J lost 5 bases, and 16 bases stayed unmatched. This CDR3 has 17 residues. Primers: 60 Vbeta forward and 13 Jbeta reverse. Some clones are missing from TCRdb's copy, which holds only in-frame ones; the method was immunoSEQ multiplex PCR. The data contain some 200,000 clones, 81% of them seen just once; the ten biggest clones take up approximately 3.9%. The sequence was obtained from a man in his forties or fifties in good health and CMV-seronegative. The sample comprised PBMCs. V and J are TRBV23-1 and TRBJ2-1, with 8 bases aligning to TRBD1. TRBV23-1 counts as an open reading frame of uncertain function. The CDR3 spells CASTTTTTGDRNNEQFF. As DNA, the CDR3 is TGCGCCAGCACCACCACCACGACAGGGGATAGGAACAATGAGCAGTTCTTC.